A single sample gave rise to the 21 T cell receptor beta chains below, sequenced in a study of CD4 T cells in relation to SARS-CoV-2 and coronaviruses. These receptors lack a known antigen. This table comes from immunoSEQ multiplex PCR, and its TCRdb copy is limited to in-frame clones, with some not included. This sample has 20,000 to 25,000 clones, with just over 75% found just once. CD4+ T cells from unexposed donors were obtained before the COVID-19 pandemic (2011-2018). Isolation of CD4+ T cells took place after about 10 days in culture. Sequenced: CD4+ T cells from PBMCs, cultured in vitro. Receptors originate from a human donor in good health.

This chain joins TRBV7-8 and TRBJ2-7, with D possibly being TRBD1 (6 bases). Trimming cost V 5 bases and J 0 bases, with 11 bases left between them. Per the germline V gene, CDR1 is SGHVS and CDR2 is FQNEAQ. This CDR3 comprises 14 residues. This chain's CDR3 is CASSLRQVSYEQYF. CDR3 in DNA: TGTGCCAGCAGCCTGCGACAGGTCTCCTACGAGCAGTACTTC.

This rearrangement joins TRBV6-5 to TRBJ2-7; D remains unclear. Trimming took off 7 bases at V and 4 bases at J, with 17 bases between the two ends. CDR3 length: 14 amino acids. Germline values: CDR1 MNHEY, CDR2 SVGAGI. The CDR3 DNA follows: TGTGCCAGCACGGGCTCCTTATCCCGTTACGAGCAGTACTTC. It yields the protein CASTGSLSRYEQYF.

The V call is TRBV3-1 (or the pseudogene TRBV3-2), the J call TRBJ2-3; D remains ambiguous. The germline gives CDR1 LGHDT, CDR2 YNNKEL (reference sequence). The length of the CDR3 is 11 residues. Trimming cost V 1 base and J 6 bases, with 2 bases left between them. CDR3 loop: CASSQADTQYF. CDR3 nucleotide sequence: TGTGCCAGCAGCCAAGCCGATACGCAGTATTTT.

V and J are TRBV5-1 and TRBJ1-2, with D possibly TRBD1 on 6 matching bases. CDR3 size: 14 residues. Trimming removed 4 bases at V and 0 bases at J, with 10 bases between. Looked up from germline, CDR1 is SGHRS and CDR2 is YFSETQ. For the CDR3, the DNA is TGCGCCAGCAGCGGGGGGGGGCCTAACTATGGCTACACCTTC. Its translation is CASSGGGPNYGYTF. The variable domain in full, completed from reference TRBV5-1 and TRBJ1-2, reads KAGVTQTPRYLIKTRGQQVTLSCSPISGHRSVSWYQQTPGQGLQFLFEYFSETQRNKGNFPGRFSGRQFSNSRSEMNVSTLELGDSALYLCASSGGGPNYGYTFGSGTRLTVV.

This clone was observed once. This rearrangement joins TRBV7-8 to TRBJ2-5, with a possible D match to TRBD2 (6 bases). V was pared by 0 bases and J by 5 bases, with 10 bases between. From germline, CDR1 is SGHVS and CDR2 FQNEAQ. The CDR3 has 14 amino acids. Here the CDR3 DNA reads TGTGCCAGCAGCTTAGCCGGGAGTAGGGAGACCCAGTACTTC. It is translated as CASSLAGSRETQYF. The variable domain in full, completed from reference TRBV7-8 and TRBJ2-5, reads GAGVSQSPRYKVAKRGQDVALRCDPISGHVSLFWYQQALGQGPEFLTYFQNEAQLDKSGLPSDRFFAERPEGSVSTLKIQRTQQEDSAVYLCASSLAGSRETQYFGPGTRLLVL.

This CDR3 reads CASSMQPQPAYEQYF. As DNA, the CDR3 is TGTGCCAGTAGTATGCAGCCCCAACCTGCATACGAGCAGTACTTC. The chain links TRBV19 to TRBJ2-7; no reliable D call. CDR3 length equals 15 residues. Trimming cost V 3 bases and J 4 bases, with 16 bases left between them. CDR1 is LNHDA, CDR2 SQIVND, per germline (reference sequence). Drawing the rest from reference TRBV19 and TRBJ2-7, the complete variable domain is DGGITQSPKYLFRKEGQNVTLSCEQNLNHDAMYWYRQDPGQGLRLIYYSQIVNDFQKGDIAEGYSVSREKKESFPLTVTSAQKNPTAFYLCASSMQPQPAYEQYFGPGTRLTVT.

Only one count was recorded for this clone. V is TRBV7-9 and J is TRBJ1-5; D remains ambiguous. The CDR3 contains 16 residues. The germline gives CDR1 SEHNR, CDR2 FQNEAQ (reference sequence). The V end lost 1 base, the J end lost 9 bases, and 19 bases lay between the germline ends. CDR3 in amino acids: CASSLVGDRRSLPQHF. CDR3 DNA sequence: TGTGCCAGCAGCTTAGTGGGAGATAGAAGGTCATTGCCCCAGCATTTT.

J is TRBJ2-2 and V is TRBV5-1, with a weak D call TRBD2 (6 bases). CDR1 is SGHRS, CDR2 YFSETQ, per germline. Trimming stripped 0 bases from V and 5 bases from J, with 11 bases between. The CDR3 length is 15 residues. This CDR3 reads CASSLDGGVTGELFF. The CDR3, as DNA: TGCGCCAGCAGCTTGGACGGGGGTGTTACCGGGGAGCTGTTTTTT.

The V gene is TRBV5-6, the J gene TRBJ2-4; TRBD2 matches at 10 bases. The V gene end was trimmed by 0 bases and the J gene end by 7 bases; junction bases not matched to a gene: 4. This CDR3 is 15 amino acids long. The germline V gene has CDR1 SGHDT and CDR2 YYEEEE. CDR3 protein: CASSLVAGGQNIQYF. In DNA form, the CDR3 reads TGTGCCAGCAGCTTGGTAGCGGGAGGACAGAACATTCAGTACTTC.

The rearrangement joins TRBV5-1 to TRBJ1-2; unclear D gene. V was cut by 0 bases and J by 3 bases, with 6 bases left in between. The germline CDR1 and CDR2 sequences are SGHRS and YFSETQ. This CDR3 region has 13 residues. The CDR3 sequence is CASSLGADYGYTF. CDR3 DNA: TGCGCCAGCAGCTTGGGGGCAGACTATGGCTACACCTTC.

In DNA, the CDR3 is TGTGCCAGCAGCGTAGGGGGACAGTCCTCTGGAAACACCATATATTTT. The encoded protein is CASSVGGQSSGNTIYF. This chain uses TRBV9 with TRBJ1-3, with 7 nucleotides matching TRBD1. The CDR3 loop spans 16 amino acids. J was trimmed by 0 bases and V by 0 bases; bases with no gene match: 3. Germline V CDR1 and CDR2: SGDLS, YYNGEE.

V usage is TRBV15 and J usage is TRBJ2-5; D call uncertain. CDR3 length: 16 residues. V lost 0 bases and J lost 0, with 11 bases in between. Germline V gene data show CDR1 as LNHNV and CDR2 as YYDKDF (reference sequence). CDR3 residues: CATSREWATNQETQYF. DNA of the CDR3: TGTGCCACCAGCAGAGAATGGGCCACCAACCAAGAGACCCAGTACTTC.

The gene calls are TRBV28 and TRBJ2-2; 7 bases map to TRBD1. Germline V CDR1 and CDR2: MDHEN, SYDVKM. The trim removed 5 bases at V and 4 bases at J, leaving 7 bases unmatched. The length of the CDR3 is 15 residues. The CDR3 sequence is CASSRQGGGTGELFF. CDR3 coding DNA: TGTGCCAGCAGTCGACAGGGCGGCGGCACCGGGGAGCTGTTTTTT. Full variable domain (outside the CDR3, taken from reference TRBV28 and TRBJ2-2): DVKVTQSSRYLVKRTGEKVFLECVQDMDHENMFWYRQDPGLGLRLIYFSYDVKMKEKGDIPEGYSVSREKKERFSLILESASTNQTSMYLCASSRQGGGTGELFFGEGSRLTVL.

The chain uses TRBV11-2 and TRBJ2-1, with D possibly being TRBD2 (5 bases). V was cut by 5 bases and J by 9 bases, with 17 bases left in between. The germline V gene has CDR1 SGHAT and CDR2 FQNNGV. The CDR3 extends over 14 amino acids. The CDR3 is CASSPQTNGGEQFF. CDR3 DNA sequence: TGTGCCAGCAGCCCGCAAACAAACGGAGGTGAGCAGTTCTTC.

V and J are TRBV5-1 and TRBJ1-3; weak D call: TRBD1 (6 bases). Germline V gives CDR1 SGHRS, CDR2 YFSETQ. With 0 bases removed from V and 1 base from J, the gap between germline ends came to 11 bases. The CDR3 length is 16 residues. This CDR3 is CASSLDRVFSGNTIYF. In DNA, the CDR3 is TGCGCCAGCAGCTTGGACAGGGTATTTTCTGGAAACACCATATATTTT.

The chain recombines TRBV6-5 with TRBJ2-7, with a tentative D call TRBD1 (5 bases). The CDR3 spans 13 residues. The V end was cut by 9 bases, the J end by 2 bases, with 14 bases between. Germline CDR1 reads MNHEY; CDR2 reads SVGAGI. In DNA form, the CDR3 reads TGTGCCAGGCACGGCAGGGCCCCCTACGAGCAGTACTTC. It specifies CARHGRAPYEQYF.

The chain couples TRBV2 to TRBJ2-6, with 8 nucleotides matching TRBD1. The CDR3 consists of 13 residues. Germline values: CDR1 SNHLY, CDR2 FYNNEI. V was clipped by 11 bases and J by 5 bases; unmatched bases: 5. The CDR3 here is CAGQGLRANVLTF. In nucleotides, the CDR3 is TGTGCCGGACAGGGTCTGAGGGCCAACGTCCTGACTTTC.

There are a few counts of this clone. The CDR3 DNA reads TGTGCCAGCTCACCGACTAGTCACAATGAGCAGTTCTTC. Amino acid sequence: CASSPTSHNEQFF. The gene calls are TRBV18 and TRBJ2-1, with D possibly matching TRBD2 (6 bases). The CDR3 covers 13 residues. The V gene's germline CDR1 is KGHSH and CDR2 LQKENI. Trimming took off 3 bases at V and 5 bases at J, with 8 bases between the two ends.

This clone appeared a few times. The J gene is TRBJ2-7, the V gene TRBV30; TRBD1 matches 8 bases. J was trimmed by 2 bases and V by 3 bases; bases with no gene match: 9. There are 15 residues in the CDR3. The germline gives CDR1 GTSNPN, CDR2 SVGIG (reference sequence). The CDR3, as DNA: TGTGCCTGGAGACGCAGGGGGCAGGTTGCCTACGAGCAGTACTTC. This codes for CAWRRRGQVAYEQYF.

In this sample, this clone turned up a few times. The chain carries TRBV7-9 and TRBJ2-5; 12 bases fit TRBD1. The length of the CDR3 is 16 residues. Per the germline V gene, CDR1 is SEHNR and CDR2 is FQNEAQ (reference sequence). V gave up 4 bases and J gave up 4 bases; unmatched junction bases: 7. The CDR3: CASSSGDRGRIETQYF. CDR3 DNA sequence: TGTGCCAGCAGCTCCGGGGACAGGGGGCGCATAGAGACCCAGTACTTC.

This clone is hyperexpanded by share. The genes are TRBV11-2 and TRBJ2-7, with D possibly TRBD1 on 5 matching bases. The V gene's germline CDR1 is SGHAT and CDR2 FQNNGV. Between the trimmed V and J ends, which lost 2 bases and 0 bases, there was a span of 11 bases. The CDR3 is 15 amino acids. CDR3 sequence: CASSLQGGSSYEQYF. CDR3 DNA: TGTGCCAGCAGCTTACAGGGCGGAAGCTCCTACGAGCAGTACTTC.